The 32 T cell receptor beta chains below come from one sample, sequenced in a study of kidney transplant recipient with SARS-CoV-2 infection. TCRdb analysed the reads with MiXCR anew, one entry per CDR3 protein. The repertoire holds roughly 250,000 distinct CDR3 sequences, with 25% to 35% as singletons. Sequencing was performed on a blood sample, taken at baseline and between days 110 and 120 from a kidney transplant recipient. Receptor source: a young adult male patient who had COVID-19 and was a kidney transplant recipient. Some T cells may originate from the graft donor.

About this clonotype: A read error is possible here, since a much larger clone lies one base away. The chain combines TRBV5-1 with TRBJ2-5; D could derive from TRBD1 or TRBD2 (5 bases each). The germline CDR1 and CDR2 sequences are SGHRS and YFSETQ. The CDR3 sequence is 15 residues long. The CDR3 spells CAGSLGRRASETQYF. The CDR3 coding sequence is TGCGCCGGCAGCTTGGGACGCAGGGCGTCAGAGACCCAGTACTTC.

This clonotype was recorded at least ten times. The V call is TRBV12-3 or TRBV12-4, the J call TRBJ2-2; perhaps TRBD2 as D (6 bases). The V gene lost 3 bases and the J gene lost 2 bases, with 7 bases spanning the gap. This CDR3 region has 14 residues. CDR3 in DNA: TGTGCCAGCAGTTTGGGACTTAACACCGGGGAGCTGTTTTTT. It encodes CASSLGLNTGELFF.

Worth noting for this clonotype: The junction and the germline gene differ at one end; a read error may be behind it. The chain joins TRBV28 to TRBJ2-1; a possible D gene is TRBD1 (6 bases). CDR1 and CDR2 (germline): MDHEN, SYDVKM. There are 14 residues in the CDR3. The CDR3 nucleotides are TGTGCCAGCTTAAGGGGGACAAGATACAATGAGCAGCTCTTC. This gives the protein CASLRGTRYNEQLF.

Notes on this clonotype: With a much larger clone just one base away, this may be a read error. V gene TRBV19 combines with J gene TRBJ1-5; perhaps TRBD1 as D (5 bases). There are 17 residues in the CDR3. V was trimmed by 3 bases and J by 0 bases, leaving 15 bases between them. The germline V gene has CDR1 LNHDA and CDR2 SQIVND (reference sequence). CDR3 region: CASSIPDQGLSNQPQHF. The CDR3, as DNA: TGTGCCAGTAGTATCCCCGACCAGGGACTTAGCAATCAGCCCCAGCATTTT.

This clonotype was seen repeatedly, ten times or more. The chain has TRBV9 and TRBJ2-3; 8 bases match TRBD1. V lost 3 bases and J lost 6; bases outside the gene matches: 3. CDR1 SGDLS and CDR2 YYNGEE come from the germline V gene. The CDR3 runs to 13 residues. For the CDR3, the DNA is TGTGCCAGCAGCGCAGGGGGCTGGGATACGCAGTATTTT. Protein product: CASSAGGWDTQYF.

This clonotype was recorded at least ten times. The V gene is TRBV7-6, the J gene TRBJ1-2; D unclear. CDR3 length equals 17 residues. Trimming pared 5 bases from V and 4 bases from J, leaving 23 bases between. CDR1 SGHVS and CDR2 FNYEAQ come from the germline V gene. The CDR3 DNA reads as TGTGCCAGCAGCAAGATTTCTGAATCTCGAAAGACCTATGGCTACACCTTC. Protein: CASSKISESRKTYGYTF.

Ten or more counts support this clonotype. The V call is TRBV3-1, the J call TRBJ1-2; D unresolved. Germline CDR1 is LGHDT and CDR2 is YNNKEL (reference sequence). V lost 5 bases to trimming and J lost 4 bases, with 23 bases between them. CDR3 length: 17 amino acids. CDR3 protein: CASSSRYTLRKTYGYTF. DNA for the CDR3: TGTGCCAGCAGCTCACGCTACACCCTTCGAAAGACCTATGGCTACACCTTC.

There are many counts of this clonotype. CDR3 DNA sequence: TGTGCCAGCAGCACTCTTCGTCCCATTTCAATTCGCACTGAAGCTTTCTTT. It specifies CASSTLRPISIRTEAFF. The chain recombines TRBV3-1 with TRBJ1-1; D call uncertain. The germline V gene encodes CDR1 LGHDT and CDR2 YNNKEL (reference sequence). V gave up 5 bases and J gave up 4 bases, with 23 bases separating them. The CDR3 is made up of 17 amino acids.

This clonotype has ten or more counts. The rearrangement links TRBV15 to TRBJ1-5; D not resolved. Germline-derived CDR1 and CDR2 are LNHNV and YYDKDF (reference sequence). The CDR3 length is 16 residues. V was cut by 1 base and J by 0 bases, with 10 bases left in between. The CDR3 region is CATSRGEGYSNQPQHF. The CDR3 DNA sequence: TGTGCCACCAGCAGAGGGGAGGGCTATAGCAATCAGCCCCAGCATTTT.

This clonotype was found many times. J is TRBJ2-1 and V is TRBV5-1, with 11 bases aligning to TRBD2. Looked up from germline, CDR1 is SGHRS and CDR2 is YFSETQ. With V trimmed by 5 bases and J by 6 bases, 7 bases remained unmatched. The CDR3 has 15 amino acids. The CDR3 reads CASSYLAGGGNEQFF. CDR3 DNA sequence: TGCGCCAGCAGTTACCTAGCGGGAGGAGGCAATGAGCAGTTCTTC.

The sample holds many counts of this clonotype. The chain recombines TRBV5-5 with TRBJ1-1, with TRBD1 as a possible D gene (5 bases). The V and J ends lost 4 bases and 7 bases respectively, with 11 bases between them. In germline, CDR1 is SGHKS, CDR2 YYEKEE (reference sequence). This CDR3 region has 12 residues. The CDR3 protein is CASSPIDSEAFF. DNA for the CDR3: TGTGCCAGCAGCCCGATAGACAGTGAAGCTTTCTTT.

The CDR3 sequence is CASRGLAGGIFTGELFF. CDR3 sequence (DNA): TGTGCCAGCAGGGGACTAGCGGGGGGGATTTTCACCGGGGAGCTGTTTTTT. This chain joins TRBV6-5 and TRBJ2-2; 16 bases agree with TRBD2. The CDR3 is made up of 17 amino acids. CDR1 and CDR2 (germline): MNHEY, SVGAGI. The junction had 5 bases not matched to a gene; V was cut back by 6 bases and J by 4 bases.

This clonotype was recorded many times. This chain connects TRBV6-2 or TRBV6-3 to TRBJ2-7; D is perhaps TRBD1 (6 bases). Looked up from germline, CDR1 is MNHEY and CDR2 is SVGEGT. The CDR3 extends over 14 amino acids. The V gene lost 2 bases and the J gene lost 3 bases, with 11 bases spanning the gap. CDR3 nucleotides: TGTGCCAGCAGTTACACGGACAGTAACTACGAGCAGTACTTC. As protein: CASSYTDSNYEQYF.

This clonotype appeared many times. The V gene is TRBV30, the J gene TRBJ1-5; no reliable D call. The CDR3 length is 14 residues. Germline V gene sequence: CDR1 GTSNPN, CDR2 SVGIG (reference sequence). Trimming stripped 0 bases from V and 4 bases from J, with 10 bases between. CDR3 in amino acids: CAWSVSHWNQPQHF. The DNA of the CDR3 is TGTGCCTGGAGTGTATCCCACTGGAATCAGCCCCAGCATTTT.

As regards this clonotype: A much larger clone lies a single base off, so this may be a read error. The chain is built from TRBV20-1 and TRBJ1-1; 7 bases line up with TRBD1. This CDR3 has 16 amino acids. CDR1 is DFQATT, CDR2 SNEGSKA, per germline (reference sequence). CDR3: CSASRDRKFPGTGAFF. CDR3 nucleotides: TGCAGTGCTAGTCGGGACAGAAAGTTCCCTGGGACTGGAGCTTTCTTT.

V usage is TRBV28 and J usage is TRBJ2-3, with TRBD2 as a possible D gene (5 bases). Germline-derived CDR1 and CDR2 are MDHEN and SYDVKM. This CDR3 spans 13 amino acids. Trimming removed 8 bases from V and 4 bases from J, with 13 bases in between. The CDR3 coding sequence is TGTGCCAGCGGTGGCTTTAGCGCAGATACGCAGTATTTT. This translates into CASGGFSADTQYF.

CDR3 sequence (DNA): TGTGCCAGCAGTGAAAGGGGCAGGGGTAATGGCTACACCTTC. Translation gives CASSERGRGNGYTF. This chain connects TRBV4-2 to TRBJ1-2; TRBD1 might be the D (6 bases). Looked up from germline, CDR1 is LGHNA and CDR2 is YNFKEQ. Deletions cut 6 bases from V and 6 bases from J, with 17 bases between. The CDR3 length is 14 residues.

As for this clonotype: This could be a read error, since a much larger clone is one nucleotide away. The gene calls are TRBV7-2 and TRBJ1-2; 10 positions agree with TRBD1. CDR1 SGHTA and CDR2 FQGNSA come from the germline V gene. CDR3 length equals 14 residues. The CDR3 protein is CANSLRGTGDGYTF. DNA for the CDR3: TGTGCCAACAGCTTGCGCGGGACAGGGGATGGCTACACCTTC.

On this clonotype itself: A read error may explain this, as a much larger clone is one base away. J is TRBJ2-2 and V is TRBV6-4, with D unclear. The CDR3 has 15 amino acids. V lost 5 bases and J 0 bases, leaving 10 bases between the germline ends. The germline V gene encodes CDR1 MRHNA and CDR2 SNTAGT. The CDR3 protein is CASSRRSANTGELFF. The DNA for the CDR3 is TGTGCCAGCAGTAGACGGAGCGCGAACACCGGGGAGCTGTTTTTT.

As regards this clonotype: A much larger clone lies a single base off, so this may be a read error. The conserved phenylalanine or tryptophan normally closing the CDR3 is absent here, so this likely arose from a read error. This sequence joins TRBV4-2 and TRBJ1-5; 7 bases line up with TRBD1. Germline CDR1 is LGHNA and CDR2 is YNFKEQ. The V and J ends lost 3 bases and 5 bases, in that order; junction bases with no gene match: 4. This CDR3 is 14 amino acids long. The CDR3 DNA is TGTGCCAGCAGCCAGGACGACAGGGATCAGCCCCAGCATCTT. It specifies CASSQDDRDQPQHL.

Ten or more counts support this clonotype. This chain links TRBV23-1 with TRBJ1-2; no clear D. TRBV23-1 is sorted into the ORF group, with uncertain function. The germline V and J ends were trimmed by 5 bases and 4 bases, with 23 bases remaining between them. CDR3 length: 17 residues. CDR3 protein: CASSEPALRRKTYGYTF. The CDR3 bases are TGCGCCAGCAGTGAGCCAGCGCTACGCAGAAAGACCTATGGCTACACCTTC.

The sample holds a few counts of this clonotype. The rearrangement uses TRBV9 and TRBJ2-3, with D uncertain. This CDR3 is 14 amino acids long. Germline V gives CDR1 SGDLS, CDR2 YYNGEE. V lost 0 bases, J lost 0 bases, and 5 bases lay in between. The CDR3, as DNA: TGTGCCAGCAGCGTAGACCACAGCACAGATACGCAGTATTTT. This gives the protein CASSVDHSTDTQYF.

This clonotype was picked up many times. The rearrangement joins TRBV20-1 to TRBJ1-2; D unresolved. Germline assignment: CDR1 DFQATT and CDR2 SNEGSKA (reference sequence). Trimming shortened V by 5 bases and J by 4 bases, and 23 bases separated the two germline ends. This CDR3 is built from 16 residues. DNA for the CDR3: TGCAGTGCTGATGGCCTGCTGTTTCGAAAGACCTATGGCTACACCTTC. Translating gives CSADGLLFRKTYGYTF.

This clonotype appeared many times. This chain's CDR3 is CASCGQGWDEKLFF. CDR3 DNA: TGTGCCAGCTGTGGTCAGGGATGGGATGAAAAACTGTTTTTT. V is TRBV12-3 or TRBV12-4 and J is TRBJ1-4, with D perhaps TRBD1 (5 bases). The CDR3 is 14 residues long. Between the trimmed V and J ends, which lost 8 bases and 6 bases, there was a span of 16 bases.

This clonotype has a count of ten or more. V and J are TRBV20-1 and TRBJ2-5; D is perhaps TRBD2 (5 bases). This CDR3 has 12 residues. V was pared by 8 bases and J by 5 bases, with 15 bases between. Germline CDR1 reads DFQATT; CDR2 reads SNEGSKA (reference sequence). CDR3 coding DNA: TGCAGTCCTACCTCGGGGTTGGAGACCCAGTACTTC. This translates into CSPTSGLETQYF.

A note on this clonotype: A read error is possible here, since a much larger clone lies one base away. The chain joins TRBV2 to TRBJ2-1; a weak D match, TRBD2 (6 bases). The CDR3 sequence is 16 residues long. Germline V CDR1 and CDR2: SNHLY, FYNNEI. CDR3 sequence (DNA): TGTGCCGGCAGCGTCCTGGGAAGCGGGTCCTACAATGAGCAGTTCTTC. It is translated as CAGSVLGSGSYNEQFF.

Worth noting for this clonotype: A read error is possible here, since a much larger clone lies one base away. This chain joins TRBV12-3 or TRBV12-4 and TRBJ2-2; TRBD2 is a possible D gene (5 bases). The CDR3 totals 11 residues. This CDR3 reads CATEGSGELIF. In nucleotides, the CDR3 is TGTGCCACGGAAGGGTCCGGGGAGCTGATTTTT.

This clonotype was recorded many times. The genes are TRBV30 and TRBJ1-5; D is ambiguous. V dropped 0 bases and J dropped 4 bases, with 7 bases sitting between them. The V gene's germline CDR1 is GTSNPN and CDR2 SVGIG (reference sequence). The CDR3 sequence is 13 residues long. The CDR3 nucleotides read TGTGCCTGGAGTGTAAAAGGGAATCAGCCCCAGCATTTT. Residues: CAWSVKGNQPQHF.

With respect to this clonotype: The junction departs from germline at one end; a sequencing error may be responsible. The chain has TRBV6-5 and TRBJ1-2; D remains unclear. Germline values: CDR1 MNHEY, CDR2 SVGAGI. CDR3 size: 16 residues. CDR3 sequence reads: CASSAHAGIGNYGFTF. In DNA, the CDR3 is TGTGCCAGCAGTGCCCACGCCGGGATAGGGAACTATGGCTTCACCTTC.

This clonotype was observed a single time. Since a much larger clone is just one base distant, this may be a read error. The CDR3 spells CSAEAGSSYNEQLF. Here the CDR3 DNA reads TGCAGCGCCGAAGCCGGTAGCTCCTACAATGAGCAGCTCTTC. The chain is built from TRBV29-1 and TRBJ2-1; D is ambiguous. From germline, CDR1 is SQVTM and CDR2 ANQGSEA. CDR3 length: 14 residues.

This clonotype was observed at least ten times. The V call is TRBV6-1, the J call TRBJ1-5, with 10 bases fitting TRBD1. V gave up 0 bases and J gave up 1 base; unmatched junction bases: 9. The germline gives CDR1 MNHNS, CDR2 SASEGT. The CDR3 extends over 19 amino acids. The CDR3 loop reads CASSEAGTGEGRSNQPQHF. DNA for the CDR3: TGTGCCAGCAGTGAAGCCGGGACAGGGGAGGGTCGGAGCAATCAGCCCCAGCATTTT.

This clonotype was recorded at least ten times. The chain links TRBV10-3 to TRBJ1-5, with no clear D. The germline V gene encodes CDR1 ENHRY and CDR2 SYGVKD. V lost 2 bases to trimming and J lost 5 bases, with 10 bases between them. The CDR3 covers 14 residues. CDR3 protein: CAISEAPADQPQHF. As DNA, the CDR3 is TGTGCCATCAGTGAGGCACCCGCCGATCAGCCCCAGCATTTT.